Below are 8 T cell receptor beta chains sequenced from a single sample in a study of shared T cell receptors in the human thymus. This table comes from immunoSEQ multiplex PCR, and its TCRdb copy is limited to in-frame clones, with some not included. The sample includes under 850,000 clones, approximately 87% of them seen just once. This sample also appeared in a second study, on human thymus T cells.

Sequencing was carried out using thymocytes. These receptors were collected from a boy younger than two with a congenital heart defect.

The CDR3 sequence is CASSPAAPGVYEQFF. For the CDR3, the DNA is TGTGCCAGCAGTCCAGCGGCCCCCGGGGTCTATGAGCAGTTCTTC. The rearrangement links TRBV6-5 to TRBJ2-1; D possibly corresponds to TRBD2 (5 bases). From germline, CDR1 is MNHEY and CDR2 SVGAGI. V was shortened by 5 bases and J by 8 bases, with 19 bases between the two germline ends. The CDR3 consists of 15 residues.

J is TRBJ1-3 and V is TRBV27, with D unclear. V was trimmed by 6 bases and J by 0 bases, leaving 9 bases between them. The CDR3 extends over 14 amino acids. The V gene's germline CDR1 is MNHEY and CDR2 SMNVEV (reference sequence). The CDR3 here is CASRQTNSGNTIYF. The CDR3 region has the DNA TGTGCCAGCAGACAGACCAACTCTGGAAACACCATATATTTT.

The V and J genes are TRBV27 and TRBJ2-3; a possible D gene is TRBD1 (6 bases). Trimming stripped 5 bases from V and 5 bases from J, with 11 bases between. Germline V gene sequence: CDR1 MNHEY, CDR2 SMNVEV (reference sequence). The CDR3 is 13 residues long. The CDR3 sequence is CASSQQGRDTQYF. For the CDR3, the DNA is TGTGCCAGCAGTCAGCAGGGGAGAGATACGCAGTATTTT.

This clone has a single count. The chain joins TRBV6-5 to TRBJ2-7, with 9 bases fitting TRBD1. CDR3 size: 14 residues. Trimming at V came to 6 bases and at J to 5 bases, leaving 8 bases not matched to a gene. Germline V lookup: CDR1 MNHEY, CDR2 SVGAGI. CDR3 nucleotide sequence: TGTGCCAGCAGCCACCGGGACAGGGACCACGAGCAGTACTTC. Protein sequence: CASSHRDRDHEQYF.

The chain's CDR3 is CAWKDEGAFNQPQHF. In DNA, the CDR3 is TGTGCCTGGAAAGACGAGGGGGCGTTCAATCAGCCCCAGCATTTT. V usage is TRBV30 and J usage is TRBJ1-5, with TRBD1 identical over 7 bases. Germline V gene lookup returns CDR1 GTSNPN and CDR2 SVGIG (reference sequence). The CDR3 contains 15 residues. V lost 4 bases and J lost 3; bases outside the gene matches: 9. The full variable domain, with the rest looked up from reference TRBV30 and TRBJ1-5, is SQTIHQWPATLVQPVGSPLSLECTVEGTSNPNLYWYRQAAGRGLQLLFYSVGIGQISSEVPQNLSASRPQDRQFILSSKKLLLSDSGFYLCAWKDEGAFNQPQHFGDGTRLSIL.

CDR3: CASSLSSGGPVLSSYNEQFF. CDR3 sequence (DNA): TGCGCCAGCAGCTTAAGCTCGGGAGGCCCAGTTTTGAGCTCCTACAATGAGCAGTTCTTC. The chain couples TRBV5-1 to TRBJ2-1, with TRBD2 identical over 7 bases. The V gene end was trimmed by 2 bases and the J gene end by 0 bases; junction bases not matched to a gene: 17. CDR3 length: 20 residues. Germline CDR1 and CDR2: SGHRS and YFSETQ. Based on the CDR3 plus reference TRBV5-1 and TRBJ2-1, the full variable domain is KAGVTQTPRYLIKTRGQQVTLSCSPISGHRSVSWYQQTPGQGLQFLFEYFSETQRNKGNFPGRFSGRQFSNSRSEMNVSTLELGDSALYLCASSLSSGGPVLSSYNEQFFGPGTRLTVL.

The chain is built from TRBV15 and TRBJ2-2, with 9 bases fitting TRBD2. V shed 0 bases, J shed 4 bases, and the junction held 9 bases outside the gene matches. Per germline, CDR1 LNHNV and CDR2 YYDKDF (reference sequence). This CDR3 is built from 18 residues. Here the CDR3 reads CATSRDHPLAGGTGELFF. Written as DNA, the CDR3 is TGTGCCACCAGCAGAGATCATCCACTAGCGGGCGGCACCGGGGAGCTGTTTTTT.

The chain links TRBV4-3 to TRBJ2-7, with TRBD2 matching 8 bases. This CDR3 is 16 amino acids long. V lost 4 bases to trimming and J lost 2 bases; unmatched junction nucleotides: 10. Germline values: CDR1 LGHNA, CDR2 YSLEER. CDR3 in DNA: TGCGCCAGCAGCCCTCACATTAGCGGGGCGCCCTACGAGCAGTACTTC. It yields the protein CASSPHISGAPYEQYF.